Below, 15 T cell receptor beta chains from the same sample are listed, as sequenced in a study of blood T cells in healthy people across ages. For the second PCR, which ran for 7 to 11 cycles, a sample-barcoded 5' primer and a J-beta primer mix were used. TCRdb re-called the 5' RACE reads through MiXCR, storing one row per CDR3 protein. The sample has about 780,000 distinct CDR3 sequences, 25% to 30% seen once. These data were also filed under a second study, of T cells of mothers and their children.

The sample consisted of blood. The source is a boy between 10 and 17 years old in good health.

The count of this clonotype is one. This sequence joins TRBV12-3 or TRBV12-4 and TRBJ2-5, with D perhaps TRBD2 (5 bases). The CDR3 runs 13 residues. Trimming stripped 0 bases from V and 11 bases from J, with 13 bases between. The CDR3 here is CASSLAAGGEQYF. For the CDR3, the DNA is TGTGCCAGCAGTTTAGCGGCAGGTGGGGAGCAGTACTTC.

This clonotype turned up a few times. The chain uses TRBV12-3 or TRBV12-4 and TRBJ2-5, with TRBD2 matching over 7 bases. With the DNA end fitting TRBJ2-7 better, the J assignment may be wrong. This CDR3 comprises 14 residues. CDR3 residues: CASTLGGDSYEQYF. The CDR3 DNA sequence: TGTGCCAGCACCTTGGGAGGGGATTCCTACGAGCAGTACTTC.

V and J are TRBV24-1 and TRBJ2-6; TRBD1 matches at 7 bases. Trimming at V came to 2 bases and at J to 3 bases, leaving 3 bases not matched to a gene. The V gene's germline CDR1 is KGHDR and CDR2 SFDVKD. This CDR3 is built from 16 residues. The CDR3 DNA sequence: TGTGCCACCAGTGATTCCGACAGGGTTGGGGCCAACGTCCTGACTTTC. Protein product: CATSDSDRVGANVLTF.

V and J are TRBV11-2 and TRBJ2-3; D perhaps matches TRBD1 (6 bases). The length of the CDR3 is 17 residues. The V gene lost 0 bases and the J gene lost 6 bases, with 19 bases spanning the gap. CDR1 and CDR2 from the germline V gene are SGHAT and FQNNGV. The CDR3 bases are TGTGCCAGCAGCTTAGATCTGGTCAGGGGCGGTGGTGATACGCAGTATTTT. The encoded protein is CASSLDLVRGGGDTQYF.

This clonotype was counted between two and nine times. The chain joins TRBV7-3 to TRBJ2-5; D ambiguous. The DNA end is more similar to TRBJ2-1, so the J call may be wrong. This CDR3 has 14 amino acids. Germline assignment: CDR1 SGHTA and CDR2 FQGTGA. The CDR3 bases are TGTGCCAGCAGCGCGAATAGTAAGGGCAATGAGCAGTTCTTC. This sequence encodes CASSANSKGNEQFF.

In this sample, this clonotype turned up a few times. This chain uses TRBV7-9 with TRBJ1-4; no reliable D call. The V gene lost 6 bases and the J gene lost 0 bases, with 14 bases spanning the gap. CDR1 SEHNR and CDR2 FQNEAQ come from the germline V gene (reference sequence). The CDR3 loop spans 16 amino acids. The CDR3 loop is CASSSYTKPTNEKLFF. The DNA of the CDR3 is TGTGCCAGCAGTTCTTACACGAAACCAACTAATGAAAAACTGTTTTTT.

In its sample, this clonotype was seen a few times. V is TRBV11-2 and J is TRBJ2-7, with 9 positions matching TRBD1. The junction had 10 bases not matched to a gene; V was cut back by 6 bases and J by 1 base. This CDR3 has 16 residues. Germline loops: CDR1 SGHAT, CDR2 FQNNGV. CDR3 DNA sequence: TGTGCCAGCAGGCCGTCCGGGACAGGGAAGTCCTACGAGCAGTACTTC. Translating gives CASRPSGTGKSYEQYF.

The V gene is TRBV20-1, the J gene TRBJ2-5; D is ambiguous. The J call is in doubt because the DNA end fits TRBJ2-7 better. The CDR3 covers 15 residues. The V gene's germline CDR1 is DFQATT and CDR2 SNEGSKA (reference sequence). CDR3 amino acids: CSARDPIDENYEQYF. In DNA, the CDR3 is TGCAGTGCTAGAGATCCAATAGACGAGAACTACGAGCAGTACTTC.

The CDR3 here is CASSATWDSGNTIYF. The CDR3 DNA reads as TGTGCCAGCAGCGCAACGTGGGACAGTGGAAACACCATATATTTT. This chain uses TRBV6-5 with TRBJ1-3; 7 bases match TRBD1. The germline CDR1 and CDR2 sequences are MNHEY and SVGAGI. The CDR3 totals 15 residues. The V segment lost 6 bases and the J segment 3 bases; nucleotides outside the gene matches: 8.

There are a few counts of this clonotype. The chain employs TRBV28 and TRBJ2-3, with 8 positions matching TRBD2. CDR1 MDHEN and CDR2 SYDVKM come from the germline V gene. V dropped 1 base and J dropped 2; count of bases not matched to a gene: 8. There are 17 residues in the CDR3. The CDR3 sequence: CASSLLGGTRATDTQYF. The CDR3 region has the DNA TGTGCCAGCAGTTTATTGGGAGGGACTAGGGCCACAGATACGCAGTATTTT.

This sequence joins TRBV21-1 and TRBJ2-1; TRBD2 is the table's D call and was not checked against the DNA. TRBV21-1 is a pseudogene segment. This CDR3 region has 16 residues. CDR3 nucleotide sequence: TGTGCCAGCAGCCCCCCCGCGCGCGGCTCCTACAATGAGCAGTTCTTC. This codes for CASSPPARGSYNEQFF.

This clonotype has more than one count but fewer than ten. This chain links TRBV7-6 with TRBJ2-5; 7 bases are shared with TRBD1. The germline V gene encodes CDR1 SGHVS and CDR2 FNYEAQ. V lost 5 bases, J lost 5 bases, and 8 bases stayed unmatched. This CDR3 is built from 14 residues. CDR3 nucleotides: TGTGCCAGCAGCAGAGACAGGGCTGGGGAGACCCAGTACTTC. Amino acid sequence: CASSRDRAGETQYF. Variable domain in full (rest from reference TRBV7-6 and TRBJ2-5): GAGVSQSPRYKVTKRGQDVALRCDPISGHVSLYWYRQALGQGPEFLTYFNYEAQQDKSGLPNDRFSAERPEGSISTLTIQRTEQRDSAMYRCASSRDRAGETQYFGPGTRLLVL.

The chain joins TRBV12-5 to TRBJ1-5; a possible D gene is TRBD1 (5 bases). This CDR3 is 13 amino acids long. V was clipped by 1 base and J by 7 bases, with 8 bases between them. Looked up from germline, CDR1 is LGHNT and CDR2 is FRNRAP. This chain's CDR3 is CASGLGTGQPQHF. CDR3 nucleotides: TGTGCTAGTGGTTTGGGAACAGGACAGCCCCAGCATTTT.

This clonotype was found a few times. This sequence joins TRBV5-1 and TRBJ2-1; 7 bases fit TRBD1. CDR3 length: 15 amino acids. V lost 4 bases and J lost 2; bases outside the gene matches: 6. Germline CDR1 and CDR2: SGHRS and YFSETQ. The CDR3 DNA follows: TGCGCCAGCAGCCGGGGACAGAACACCTACAATGAGCAGTTCTTC. As protein: CASSRGQNTYNEQFF.

A few counts support this clonotype. This sequence joins TRBV7-6 and TRBJ2-5; 8 bases line up with TRBD2. With 5 bases clipped from V and 1 base from J, the junction kept 9 bases outside the gene matches. This CDR3 has 16 residues. Germline V CDR1 and CDR2: SGHVS, FNYEAQ. The CDR3 DNA reads TGTGCCAGCAGCACCCGGCCGCTAGCGGGCCAAGAGACCCAGTACTTC. Its protein product is CASSTRPLAGQETQYF.